The T cell receptor beta chain described here comes from a study of blood T cell repertoires in COVID-19. Overall study context: Specimens from acute and convalescent COVID-19 originated in the United States, Italy and Spain. Sources were T cells, B-cell-depleted T cells, or PBMCs; the material itself was cDNA or gDNA.

Data came from immunoSEQ multiplex PCR; TCRdb stores just in-frame clones and leaves some out. Among over 200,000 clones listed, under 85% were seen once. The V segment lost 1 base and the J segment 4 bases; nucleotides outside the gene matches: 3. The V gene's germline CDR1 is LGHNA and CDR2 YNFKEQ. This CDR3 has 17 residues. The chain carries TRBV4-2 and TRBJ2-6, with 11 nucleotides matching TRBD1. Sequencing was carried out using PBMCs or T cells enriched from blood (not recorded which). The sequence derives from a man aged 55 to 69 who had recovered from COVID-19. The DNA for the CDR3 is TGTGCCAGCAGCCAAGGGACAGGGGGCGAGGGGGCCAACGTCCTGACTTTC. Its protein product is CASSQGTGGEGANVLTF.